This is a list of T cell receptor beta chains from one sample in a study of blood T cell repertoires in COVID-19. Using immunoSEQ multiplex PCR, the repertoire was profiled, and TCRdb retains in-frame clones only, with some absent. This table has more than 70,000 clones, 80% to 85% appearing once. The sample taken for sequencing was peripheral blood. The receptors stem from a human donor in a cohort sampled during active COVID-19. Both conserved end residues are part of each CDR3. The D gene is left open where the match is weak. The size entry is marked missing in some rows and otherwise reads once, few, many or a size class.

TGTGCCAGCAGCTTATGGCAGGGTGGTGGAAACACCATATATTTT	CASSLWQGGGNTIYF	TRBV7-6	TRBJ1-3	NA	NA
TGTGCCAGCAGCAAGGCCCCCCGGGTTTCGAACACTGAAGCTTTCTTT	CASSKAPRVSNTEAFF	TRBV5-4	TRBJ1-1	NA	NA
TGTGCCAGCAGCCCCCTAGCGGGGGGAGGGGAGACCCAGTACTTC	CASSPLAGGGETQYF	TRBV3-1/TRBV3-2	TRBJ2-5	TRBD2	NA
TGTGCCAGCTCCTCGGGCACAGATACGCAGTATTTT	CASSSGTDTQYF	TRBV7-3	TRBJ2-3	NA	NA
TGTGCCAGCAGCCCAATGGCGGAGGGCTACGAGCAGTACTTC	CASSPMAEGYEQYF	TRBV7-8	TRBJ2-7	NA	NA
TGTGCCAGCAGCCAAGACGAGGAGCTGTATGGCTACACCTTC	CASSQDEELYGYTF	TRBV14	TRBJ1-2	NA	NA
TGTGCCAGCAGAGAGGAACAGGGGCGGGTCTATGGCTACACCTTC	CASREEQGRVYGYTF	TRBV28	TRBJ1-2	TRBD1	NA
TGTGCCAGCAGCCCCCGGGAGGTCTTTAGCAATCAGCCCCAGCATTTT	CASSPREVFSNQPQHF	TRBV7-2	TRBJ1-5	NA	NA
TGTGCCAGCAGTGTGAGGGACACAGATACGCAGTATTTT	CASSVRDTDTQYF	TRBV6-4	TRBJ2-3	NA	NA
TGTGCCAGCAGCCAAAGACTAGCGGGGGGCCGGGGTGAGACCCAGTACTTC	CASSQRLAGGRGETQYF	TRBV3-1/TRBV3-2	TRBJ2-5	TRBD2	NA
TGCAGCGTTGAAGGAGGACAGGGTACGGGAGTTCGAGAGACCCAGTACTTC	CSVEGGQGTGVRETQYF	TRBV29-1	TRBJ2-5	TRBD1	many
TGTGCCAGTAGTCTATGGACAGGGGGATACACTGAAGCTTTCTTT	CASSLWTGGYTEAFF	TRBV19	TRBJ1-1	TRBD1	NA
TGTGCCAGCAGCCCTTACGGGACACTGAACACTGAAGCTTTCTTT	CASSPYGTLNTEAFF	TRBV7-6	TRBJ1-1	NA	NA
TGTGCCAGCAGTCCCCAGGGGGCAGGTAGTGAAAAACTGTTTTTT	CASSPQGAGSEKLFF	TRBV27	TRBJ1-4	TRBD1	few
TGCGCCAGCAGCCTCTTGACGGAGAACTATGGCTACACCTTC	CASSLLTENYGYTF	TRBV5-1	TRBJ1-2	NA	few
TGTGCCAGCAGCTTAGGAACTAGCGGGGGAGGCGCAGATACGCAGTATTTT	CASSLGTSGGGADTQYF	TRBV11-2	TRBJ2-3	TRBD2	NA
TGTGCCACCAGCAGAACAGGGGTGCAAGGCTACACCTTC	CATSRTGVQGYTF	TRBV15	TRBJ1-2	TRBD1	NA
TGTGCCAGCAGCCAACCGTCGGACAGGGGGCGGCCGTGGGAGCAGTACTTC	CASSQPSDRGRPWEQYF	TRBV3-1/TRBV3-2	TRBJ2-7	TRBD1	NA
TGCAGTGCTCTCCCTTCGGAGACCCAGTACTTC	CSALPSETQYF	TRBV20-1	TRBJ2-5	NA	NA
TGTGCCATCACCCGGGACAGGGCATTAACTGAAGCTTTCTTT	CAITRDRALTEAFF	TRBV10-3	TRBJ1-1	TRBD1	NA
TGTGCCGGGGGGGACAATGAAAAACTGTTTTTT	CAGGDNEKLFF	TRBV6-5	TRBJ1-4	NA	NA
TGCGCCAGCAGCCAGAGCTGGGCCGGCTATGGCTACACCTTC	CASSQSWAGYGYTF	TRBV4-1	TRBJ1-2	NA	NA
TGTGCCAGCAGCCGCGTATACAATGAGCAGTTCTTC	CASSRVYNEQFF	TRBV9	TRBJ2-1	NA	once
TGCGCCAGCAGTGGTTCAGCGGGACAGGGGGCCGGGCGGTACTTC	CASSGSAGQGAGRYF	TRBV10-2	TRBJ2-7	TRBD1	NA
TGTGCCAGCAGCCTTCTAAGCGGGGAGCTGTTTTTT	CASSLLSGELFF	TRBV7-9	TRBJ2-2	NA	NA
TGTGCCACTCGGAGGGTTGACTCACCCCTCCACTTT	CATRRVDSPLHF	TRBV6-6	TRBJ1-6	NA	NA
TGTGCCAGCAGCTCGTCGGGTTTGACCCAGTACTTC	CASSSSGLTQYF	TRBV11-2	TRBJ2-5	NA	NA
TGCGCCAGCAGCCCGGGCCCAGCAGGGGACTATGGCTACACCTTC	CASSPGPAGDYGYTF	TRBV5-1	TRBJ1-2	NA	NA
TGTGCCAGCAGTGAATCATTAGGTTGGCAGGGGCACAATCAGCCCCAGCATTTT	CASSESLGWQGHNQPQHF	TRBV6-1	TRBJ1-5	NA	NA
TGTGCCAGTAGTTCTGAGGACAGGGGGGGATCACCCCTCCACTTT	CASSSEDRGGSPLHF	TRBV19	TRBJ1-6	TRBD1	NA
TGTGCCAGCACAATAGCTGGAGAGACCCAGTACTTC	CASTIAGETQYF	TRBV2	TRBJ2-5	NA	NA
TGTGCCAGCAGCTCAGGGTTACTAGCGGGCTACGAGCAGTACTTC	CASSSGLLAGYEQYF	TRBV5-6	TRBJ2-7	TRBD2	NA
TGTGCCACCAGTGACAGCGGGGCCCTCGATGAGCAGTTCTTC	CATSDSGALDEQFF	TRBV24-1	TRBJ2-1	TRBD2	NA
TGTGCCAGCAGTGAAGTAGGTTTGGACTCCAGGCAGTATTTT	CASSEVGLDSRQYF	TRBV6-1	TRBJ2-3	NA	NA
TGTGCCAGCAGCATTACAGGGTTTTCCTACAATGAGCAGTTCTTC	CASSITGFSYNEQFF	TRBV7-3	TRBJ2-1	NA	few
TGTGCCACCCGCGCCGGGTCTAACTATGGCTACACCTTC	CATRAGSNYGYTF	TRBV15	TRBJ1-2	NA	once
TGCGCCAGCAGCACGACTAGCGGGGTTTACAATGAGCAGTTCTTC	CASSTTSGVYNEQFF	TRBV5-1	TRBJ2-1	TRBD2	once
TGTGCCACCAGTGATCCGGGACAGGGGTTACGAGATACGCAGTATTTT	CATSDPGQGLRDTQYF	TRBV24-1	TRBJ2-3	TRBD1	NA
TGTGCCAGCAGCCCTGGGACAGTAGATACGCAGTATTTT	CASSPGTVDTQYF	TRBV9	TRBJ2-3	TRBD1	NA
TGTGCCAGCACCACTTTCCACAGGAAAAACACTGAAGCTTTCTTT	CASTTFHRKNTEAFF	TRBV7-8	TRBJ1-1	NA	once
TGTGCCAGTAGTGCCGACATCAACTATGGCTACACCTTC	CASSADINYGYTF	TRBV19	TRBJ1-2	NA	many
TGCAGCGTTGATAGTCCAGATACGCAGTATTTT	CSVDSPDTQYF	TRBV29-1	TRBJ2-3	NA	NA
TGTGCCAGCAGTCCCGACAGGGCGAGAAACACCATATATTTT	CASSPDRARNTIYF	TRBV27	TRBJ1-3	TRBD1	NA
TGCGCCAGCAGCCAACCCGGGACAGGGGGTTGGACTGAAGCTTTCTTT	CASSQPGTGGWTEAFF	TRBV4-1	TRBJ1-1	TRBD1	NA
TGTGCCAGCAGCCCCCGACAGGGGGCGAGGTATGGCTACACCTTC	CASSPRQGARYGYTF	TRBV7-8	TRBJ1-2	TRBD1	NA
TGTGCCAGCAGCCACGGCGGGGGAATCACAGATACGCAGTATTTT	CASSHGGGITDTQYF	TRBV3-1/TRBV3-2	TRBJ2-3	TRBD2	once
TGCGCCAGCAGCTTGGCCGCACAGGGGGCTCGCGAGCAGTACTTC	CASSLAAQGAREQYF	TRBV5-1	TRBJ2-7	TRBD1	NA
TGTGCCAGCAGTGAAAGGAGCTATGGCTACACCTTC	CASSERSYGYTF	TRBV6-1	TRBJ1-2	NA	NA
TGTGCCAGTACCAATGGCGGGTATCCCTACGAGCAGTACTTC	CASTNGGYPYEQYF	TRBV19	TRBJ2-7	NA	NA
TGTGCCAGCAGTGAAAGGGGGGGCCGGAATGAGCAGTTCTTC	CASSERGGRNEQFF	TRBV6-1	TRBJ2-1	NA	few
TGTGCCGGAGGGGCCCATACCACAGATACGCAGTATTTT	CAGGAHTTDTQYF	TRBV6-5	TRBJ2-3	NA	once
TGTGCCAGCAGCTTAGAACGGGCGAACACCGGGGAGCTGTTTTTT	CASSLERANTGELFF	TRBV7-9	TRBJ2-2	NA	NA
TGTGCCAGCAGCTGGGACAGCTCCTATAATTCACCCCTCCACTTT	CASSWDSSYNSPLHF	TRBV7-8	TRBJ1-6	TRBD1	NA